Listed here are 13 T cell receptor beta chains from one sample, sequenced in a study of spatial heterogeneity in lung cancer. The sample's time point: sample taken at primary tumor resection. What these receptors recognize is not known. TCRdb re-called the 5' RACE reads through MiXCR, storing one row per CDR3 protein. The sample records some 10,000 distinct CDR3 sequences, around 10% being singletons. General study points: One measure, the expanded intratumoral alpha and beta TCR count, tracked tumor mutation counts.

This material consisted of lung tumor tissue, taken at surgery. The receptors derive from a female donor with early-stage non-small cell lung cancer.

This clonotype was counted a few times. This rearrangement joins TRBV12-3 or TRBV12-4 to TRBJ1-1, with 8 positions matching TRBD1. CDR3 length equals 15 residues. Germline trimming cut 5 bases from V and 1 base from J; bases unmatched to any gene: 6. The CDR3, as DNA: TGTGCCAGCAGTCTCAGGGGGCTTGGGAACACTGAAGCTTTCTTT. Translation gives CASSLRGLGNTEAFF.

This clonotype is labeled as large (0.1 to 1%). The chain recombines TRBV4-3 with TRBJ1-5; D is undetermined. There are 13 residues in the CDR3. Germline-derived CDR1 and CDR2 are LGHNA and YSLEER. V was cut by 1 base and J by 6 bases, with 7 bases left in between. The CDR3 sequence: CASSQGSGQPQHF. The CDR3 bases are TGCGCCAGCAGCCAAGGGTCTGGTCAGCCCCAGCATTTT.

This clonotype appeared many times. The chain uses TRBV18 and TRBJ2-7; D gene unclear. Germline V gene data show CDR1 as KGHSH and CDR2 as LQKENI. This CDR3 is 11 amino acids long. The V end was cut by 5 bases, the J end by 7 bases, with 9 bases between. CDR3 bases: TGTGCCAGCTCAGGCCTAGGAGAGCAGTACTTC. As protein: CASSGLGEQYF.

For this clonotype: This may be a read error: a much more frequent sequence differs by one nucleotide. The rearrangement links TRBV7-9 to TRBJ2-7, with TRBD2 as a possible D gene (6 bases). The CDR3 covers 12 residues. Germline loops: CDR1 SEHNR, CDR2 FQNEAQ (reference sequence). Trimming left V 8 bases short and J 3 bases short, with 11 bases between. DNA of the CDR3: TGTGCCAGCTCGGCGGGGTGCTACGAGCAGTACTTC. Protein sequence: CASSAGCYEQYF.

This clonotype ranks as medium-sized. The CDR3 reads CASSLEYEQFF. CDR3 in DNA: TGTGCCAGCAGCTTGGAGTATGAGCAGTTCTTC. J is TRBJ2-1 and V is TRBV5-4; D uncertain. V was cut by 0 bases and J by 8 bases, with 3 bases left in between. Germline V gives CDR1 SGHNT, CDR2 YYREEE (reference sequence). The CDR3 is made up of 11 amino acids.

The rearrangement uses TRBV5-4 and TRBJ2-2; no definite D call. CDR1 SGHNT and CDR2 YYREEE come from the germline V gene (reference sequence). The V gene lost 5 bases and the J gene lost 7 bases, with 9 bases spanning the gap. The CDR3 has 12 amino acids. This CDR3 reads CASRINGGELFF. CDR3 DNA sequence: TGTGCCAGCAGAATAAATGGCGGGGAGCTGTTTTTT.

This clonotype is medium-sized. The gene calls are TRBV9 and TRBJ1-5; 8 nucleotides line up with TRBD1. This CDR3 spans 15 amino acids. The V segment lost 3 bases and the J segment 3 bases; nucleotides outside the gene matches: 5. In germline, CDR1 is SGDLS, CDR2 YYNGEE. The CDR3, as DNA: TGTGCCAGCAGCGCGACAGGGGATAACAATCAGCCCCAGCATTTT. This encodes CASSATGDNNQPQHF.

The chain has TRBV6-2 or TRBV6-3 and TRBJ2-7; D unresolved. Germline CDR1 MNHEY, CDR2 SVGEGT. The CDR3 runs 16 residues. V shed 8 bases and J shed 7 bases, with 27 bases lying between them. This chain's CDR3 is CASGISPAFALGEQYF. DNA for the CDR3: TGTGCCAGCGGGATTAGTCCGGCCTTCGCTCTAGGGGAGCAGTACTTC.

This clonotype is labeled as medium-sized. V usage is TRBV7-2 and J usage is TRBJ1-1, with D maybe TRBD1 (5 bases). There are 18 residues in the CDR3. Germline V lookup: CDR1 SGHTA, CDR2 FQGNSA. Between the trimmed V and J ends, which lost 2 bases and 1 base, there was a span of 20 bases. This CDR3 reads CASSLKFGQGSPNTEAFF. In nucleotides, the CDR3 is TGTGCCAGCAGCTTAAAATTCGGGCAGGGCTCCCCGAACACTGAAGCTTTCTTT.

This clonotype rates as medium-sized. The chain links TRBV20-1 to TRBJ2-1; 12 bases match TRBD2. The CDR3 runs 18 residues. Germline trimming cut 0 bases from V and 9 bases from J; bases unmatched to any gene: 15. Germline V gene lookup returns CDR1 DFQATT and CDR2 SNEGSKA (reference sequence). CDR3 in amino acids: CSARDMGLAGGTGTEQFF. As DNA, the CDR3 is TGCAGTGCTAGAGACATGGGGCTAGCGGGAGGGACGGGTACTGAGCAGTTCTTC.

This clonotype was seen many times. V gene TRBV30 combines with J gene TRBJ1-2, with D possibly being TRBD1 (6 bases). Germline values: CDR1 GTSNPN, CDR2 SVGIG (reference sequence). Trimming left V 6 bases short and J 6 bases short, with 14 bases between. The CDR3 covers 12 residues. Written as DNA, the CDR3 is TGTGCCTGCGTTAGGGGGGCAGATGGCTACACCTTC. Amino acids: CACVRGADGYTF. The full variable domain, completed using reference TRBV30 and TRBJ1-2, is SQTIHQWPATLVQPVGSPLSLECTVEGTSNPNLYWYRQAAGRGLQLLFYSVGIGQISSEVPQNLSASRPQDRQFILSSKKLLLSDSGFYLCACVRGADGYTFGSGTRLTVV.

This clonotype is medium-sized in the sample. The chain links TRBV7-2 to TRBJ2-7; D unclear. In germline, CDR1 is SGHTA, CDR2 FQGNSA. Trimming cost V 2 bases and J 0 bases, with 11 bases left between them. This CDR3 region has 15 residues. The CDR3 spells CASSLRVLSSYEQYF. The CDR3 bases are TGTGCCAGCAGCTTACGTGTCCTGAGCTCCTACGAGCAGTACTTC. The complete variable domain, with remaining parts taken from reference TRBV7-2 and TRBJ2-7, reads GAGVSQSPSNKVTEKGKDVELRCDPISGHTALYWYRQSLGQGLEFLIYFQGNSAPDKSGLPSDRFSAERTGGSVSTLTIQRTQQEDSAVYLCASSLRVLSSYEQYFGPGTRLTVT.

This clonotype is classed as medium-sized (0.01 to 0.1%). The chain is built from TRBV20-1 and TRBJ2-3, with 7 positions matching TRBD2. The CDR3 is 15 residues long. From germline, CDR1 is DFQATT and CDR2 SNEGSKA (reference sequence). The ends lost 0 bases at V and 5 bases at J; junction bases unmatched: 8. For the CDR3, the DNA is TGCAGTGCTAGAGACTTTGGGACTAACCTAGATACGCAGTATTTT. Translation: CSARDFGTNLDTQYF.